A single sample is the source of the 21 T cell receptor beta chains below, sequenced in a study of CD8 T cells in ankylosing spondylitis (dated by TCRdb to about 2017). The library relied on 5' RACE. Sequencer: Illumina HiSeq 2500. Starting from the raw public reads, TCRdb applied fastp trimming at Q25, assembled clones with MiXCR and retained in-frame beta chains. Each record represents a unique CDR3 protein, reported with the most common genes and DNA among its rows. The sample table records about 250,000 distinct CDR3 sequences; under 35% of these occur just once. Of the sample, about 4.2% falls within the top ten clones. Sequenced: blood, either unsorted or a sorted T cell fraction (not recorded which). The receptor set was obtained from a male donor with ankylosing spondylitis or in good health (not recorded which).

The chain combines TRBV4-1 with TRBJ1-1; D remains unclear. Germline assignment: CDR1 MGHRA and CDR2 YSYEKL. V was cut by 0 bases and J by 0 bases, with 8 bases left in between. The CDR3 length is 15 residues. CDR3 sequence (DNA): TGCGCCAGCAGCCAAGATCCGTACATGAACACTGAAGCTTTCTTT. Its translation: CASSQDPYMNTEAFF.

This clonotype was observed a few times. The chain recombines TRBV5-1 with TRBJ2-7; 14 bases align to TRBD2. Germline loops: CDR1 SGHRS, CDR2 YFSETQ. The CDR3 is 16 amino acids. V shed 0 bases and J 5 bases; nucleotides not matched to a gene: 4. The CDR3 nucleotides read TGCGCCAGCAGCTTGGGACTAGCGGGGGGGCGCGACGAGCAGTACTTC. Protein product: CASSLGLAGGRDEQYF.

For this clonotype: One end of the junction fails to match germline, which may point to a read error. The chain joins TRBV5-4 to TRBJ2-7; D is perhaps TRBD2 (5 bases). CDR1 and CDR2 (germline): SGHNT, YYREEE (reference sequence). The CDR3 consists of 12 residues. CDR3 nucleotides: TGTGCCAACAGCTTGAGGGCGGGCGAGCAGTACTTC. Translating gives CANSLRAGEQYF.

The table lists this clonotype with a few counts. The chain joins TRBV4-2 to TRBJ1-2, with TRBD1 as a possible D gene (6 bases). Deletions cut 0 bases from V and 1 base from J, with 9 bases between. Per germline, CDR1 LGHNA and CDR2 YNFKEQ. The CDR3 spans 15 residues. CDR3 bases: TGTGCCAGCAGCCAAGAGGACAGAAGTAACTATGGCTACACCTTC. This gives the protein CASSQEDRSNYGYTF.

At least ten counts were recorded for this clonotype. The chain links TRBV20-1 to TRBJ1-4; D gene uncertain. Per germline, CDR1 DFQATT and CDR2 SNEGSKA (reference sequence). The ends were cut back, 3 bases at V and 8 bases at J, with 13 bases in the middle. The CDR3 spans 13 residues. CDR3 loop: CSASLSQGEKLFF. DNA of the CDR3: TGCAGTGCTAGTCTTTCTCAAGGCGAAAAACTGTTTTTT.

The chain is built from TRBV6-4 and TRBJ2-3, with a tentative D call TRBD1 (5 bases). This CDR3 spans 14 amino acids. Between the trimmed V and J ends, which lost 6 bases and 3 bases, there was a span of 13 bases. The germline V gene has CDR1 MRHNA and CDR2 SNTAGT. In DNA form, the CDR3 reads TGTGCCAGCAGAGACGACAGTGGTACAGATACGCAGTATTTT. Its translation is CASRDDSGTDTQYF.

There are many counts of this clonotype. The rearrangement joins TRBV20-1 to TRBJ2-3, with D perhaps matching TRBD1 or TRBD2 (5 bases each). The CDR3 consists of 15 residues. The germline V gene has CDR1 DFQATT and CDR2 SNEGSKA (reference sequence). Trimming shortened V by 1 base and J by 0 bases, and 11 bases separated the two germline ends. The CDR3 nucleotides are TGCAGTGCTAGAGCCCCTGGGACCAGCACAGATACGCAGTATTTT. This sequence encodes CSARAPGTSTDTQYF.

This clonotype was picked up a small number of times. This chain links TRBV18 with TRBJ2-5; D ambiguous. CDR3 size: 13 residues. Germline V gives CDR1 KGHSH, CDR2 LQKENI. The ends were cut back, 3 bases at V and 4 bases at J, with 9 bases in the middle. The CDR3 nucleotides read TGTGCCAGCTCACCGTCTTGGGCAGAGACCCAGTACTTC. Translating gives CASSPSWAETQYF.

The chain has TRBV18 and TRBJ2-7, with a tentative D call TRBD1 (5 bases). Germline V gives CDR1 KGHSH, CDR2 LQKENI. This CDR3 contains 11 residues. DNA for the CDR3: TGTCTTTCAGCCGGACAATACGAGCAGTACTTC. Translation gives CLSAGQYEQYF.

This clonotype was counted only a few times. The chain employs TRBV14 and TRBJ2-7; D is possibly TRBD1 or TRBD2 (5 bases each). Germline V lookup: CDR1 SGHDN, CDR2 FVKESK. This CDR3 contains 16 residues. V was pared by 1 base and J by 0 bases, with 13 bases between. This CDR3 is CASSQVRGMSSYEQYF. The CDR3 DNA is TGTGCCAGCAGCCAAGTGAGGGGAATGAGCTCCTACGAGCAGTACTTC.

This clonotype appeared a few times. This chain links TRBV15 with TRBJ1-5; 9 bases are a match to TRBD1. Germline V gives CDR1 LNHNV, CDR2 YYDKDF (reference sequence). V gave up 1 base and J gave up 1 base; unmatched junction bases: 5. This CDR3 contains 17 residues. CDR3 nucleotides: TGTGCCACCAGCAGAGCGCCGGGACAGGGAAGCAATCAGCCCCAGCATTTT. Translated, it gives CATSRAPGQGSNQPQHF.

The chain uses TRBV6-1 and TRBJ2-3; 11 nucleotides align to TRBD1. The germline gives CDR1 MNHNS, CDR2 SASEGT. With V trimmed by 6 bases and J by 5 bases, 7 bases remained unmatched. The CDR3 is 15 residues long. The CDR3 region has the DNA TGTGCCAGCAGACCCGGACAGGGGGCGAGAGATACGCAGTATTTT. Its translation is CASRPGQGARDTQYF.

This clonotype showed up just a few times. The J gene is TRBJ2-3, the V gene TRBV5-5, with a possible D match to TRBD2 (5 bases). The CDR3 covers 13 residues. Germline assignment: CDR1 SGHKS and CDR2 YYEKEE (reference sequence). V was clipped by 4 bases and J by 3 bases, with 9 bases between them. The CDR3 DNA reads TGTGCCAGCAGCAGACCGGGGACAGATACGCAGTATTTT. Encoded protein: CASSRPGTDTQYF.

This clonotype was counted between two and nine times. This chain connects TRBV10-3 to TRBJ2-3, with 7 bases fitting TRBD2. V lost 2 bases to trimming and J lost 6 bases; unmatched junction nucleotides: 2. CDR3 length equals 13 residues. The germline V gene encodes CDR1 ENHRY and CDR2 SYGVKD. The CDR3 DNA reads TGTGCCATCAGTGAGGGGAGGGGCGATACGCAGTATTTT. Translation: CAISEGRGDTQYF.

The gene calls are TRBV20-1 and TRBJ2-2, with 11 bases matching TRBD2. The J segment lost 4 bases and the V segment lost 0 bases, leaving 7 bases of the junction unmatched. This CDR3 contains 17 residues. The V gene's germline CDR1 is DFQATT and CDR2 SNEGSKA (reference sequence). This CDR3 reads CSARDFLLAGGTGELFF. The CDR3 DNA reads TGCAGTGCTAGAGATTTTCTCCTAGCGGGAGGCACCGGGGAGCTGTTTTTT.

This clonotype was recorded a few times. The CDR3 reads CSAYQGGVNQPQHF. Here the CDR3 DNA reads TGCAGTGCTTACCAGGGAGGGGTCAATCAGCCCCAGCATTTT. The rearrangement links TRBV20-1 to TRBJ1-5, with D possibly TRBD1 on 5 matching bases. Germline V gene lookup returns CDR1 DFQATT and CDR2 SNEGSKA (reference sequence). V lost 5 bases and J 3 bases, leaving 14 bases between the germline ends. This CDR3 comprises 14 residues.

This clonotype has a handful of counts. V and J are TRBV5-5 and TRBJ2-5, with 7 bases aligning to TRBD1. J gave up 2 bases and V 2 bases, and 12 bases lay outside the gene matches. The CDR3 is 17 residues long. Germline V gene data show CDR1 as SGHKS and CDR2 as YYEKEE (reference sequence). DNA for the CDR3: TGTGCCAGCAGCTTTAGCAGTGGGACAGCCACTCAAGAGACCCAGTACTTC. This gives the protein CASSFSSGTATQETQYF.

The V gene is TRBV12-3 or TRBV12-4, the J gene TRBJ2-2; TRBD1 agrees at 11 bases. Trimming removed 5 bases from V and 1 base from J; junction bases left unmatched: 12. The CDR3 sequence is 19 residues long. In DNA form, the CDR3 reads TGTGCCAGCAGTCGGACAGGGGGCCCTATCGTCGGGAACACCGGGGAGCTGTTTTTT. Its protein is CASSRTGGPIVGNTGELFF.

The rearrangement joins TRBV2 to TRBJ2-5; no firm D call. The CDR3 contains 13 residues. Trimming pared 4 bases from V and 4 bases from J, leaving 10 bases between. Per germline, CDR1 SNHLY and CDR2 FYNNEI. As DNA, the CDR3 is TGTGCCAGCAGTGTAGAGATACGAGAGACCCAGTACTTC. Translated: CASSVEIRETQYF.

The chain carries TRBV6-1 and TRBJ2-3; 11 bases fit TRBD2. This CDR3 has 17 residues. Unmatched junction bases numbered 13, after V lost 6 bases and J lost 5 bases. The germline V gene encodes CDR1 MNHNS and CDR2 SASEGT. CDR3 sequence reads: CASRPSLGLAGKDTQYF. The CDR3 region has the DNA TGTGCCAGCAGACCATCCCTTGGACTAGCGGGCAAAGATACGCAGTATTTT.

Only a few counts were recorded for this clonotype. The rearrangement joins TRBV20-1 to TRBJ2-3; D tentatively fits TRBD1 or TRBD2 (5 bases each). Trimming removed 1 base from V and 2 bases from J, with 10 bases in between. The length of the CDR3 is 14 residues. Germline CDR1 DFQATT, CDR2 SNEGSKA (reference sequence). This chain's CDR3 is CSARAGPDTDTQYF. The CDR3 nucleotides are TGCAGTGCTAGAGCGGGGCCGGACACAGATACGCAGTATTTT.